This TCR beta chain was captured by sequencing in a study of identical twins. MiXCR, run by TCRdb on the 5' RACE reads, gives a single entry per CDR3 protein. Counted here are roughly 690,000 distinct CDR3 sequences, less than 7% occurring once; the ten biggest clones make up 1.5% to 2%. CDR1 is DFQATT, CDR2 SNEGSKA, per germline (reference sequence). The CDR3 runs to 13 residues. V shed 3 bases and J 7 bases; nucleotides not matched to a gene: 3. The chain links TRBV20-1 to TRBJ2-2; 9 bases match TRBD2. This sequence originates from a young man in good health. Sequencing was carried out using naive T cells sorted from blood. The CDR3 DNA reads TGCAGTGCTAGGGGACTAGCCCGCGGGGAGCTGTTTTTT. The encoded protein is CSARGLARGELFF.